Below, 21 T cell receptor beta chains from the same sample are listed, as sequenced in a study of PD-L1 blockade in urothelial cancer. This table comes from immunoSEQ multiplex PCR, and its TCRdb copy is limited to in-frame clones, with some not included. Seen here are fewer than 50,000 clones, 79% observed once, and the top ten hold about 10%. This sample's time point: pretreatment peripheral blood. This specimen consisted of PBMCs, obtained around atezolizumab (anti-PD-L1) treatment. These receptors came from a man between 65 and 80 years old with urothelial cancer.

CDR3 bases: TGTGCCAGCGTCTCGGGAGCTTTCTACGAGCAGTACTTC. Protein: CASVSGAFYEQYF. The chain combines TRBV2 with TRBJ2-7; possible D gene TRBD2, 6 bases. Germline assignment: CDR1 SNHLY and CDR2 FYNNEI. This CDR3 spans 13 amino acids. Trimming removed 8 bases at V and 3 bases at J, with 14 bases between.

In nucleotides, the CDR3 is TGTGCCAGTAGTTTAAGCGGGAGGGATTCCTCTGGGGCCAACGTCCTGACTTTC. Translated, it gives CASSLSGRDSSGANVLTF. The J gene is TRBJ2-6, the V gene TRBV19; 10 positions match TRBD2. Germline V CDR1 and CDR2: LNHDA, SQIVND (reference sequence). The CDR3 sequence is 18 residues long. V lost 5 bases, J lost 0 bases, and 7 bases stayed unmatched.

The chain employs TRBV7-8 and TRBJ1-5; D not resolved. The CDR3 is 13 residues long. The V end was cut by 1 base, the J end by 6 bases, with 7 bases between. Germline lookup yields CDR1 SGHVS and CDR2 FQNEAQ. The CDR3 DNA follows: TGTGCCAGCAGCTTAGGAGGTGGTCAGCCCCAGCATTTT. It specifies CASSLGGGQPQHF.

V gene TRBV6-1 combines with J gene TRBJ2-7; a weak D match, TRBD2 (6 bases). CDR1 is MNHNS, CDR2 SASEGT, per germline. The CDR3 has 15 amino acids. V was clipped by 2 bases and J by 6 bases, with 17 bases between them. As DNA, the CDR3 is TGTGCCAGCAGTGAATTGGGGGAGGAGGTTGGCGAGCAGTACTTC. It specifies CASSELGEEVGEQYF.

The rearrangement uses TRBV2 and TRBJ1-5; unclear D gene. The CDR3 length is 14 residues. From germline, CDR1 is SNHLY and CDR2 FYNNEI. V lost 1 base, J lost 3 bases, and 7 bases lay in between. CDR3 amino acids: CASSEGRFNQPQHF. CDR3 nucleotide sequence: TGTGCCAGCAGTGAAGGCAGGTTCAATCAGCCCCAGCATTTT.

This rearrangement joins TRBV7-9 to TRBJ1-4; D perhaps matches TRBD1 (5 bases). Germline loops: CDR1 SEHNR, CDR2 FQNEAQ (reference sequence). Trimming left V 5 bases short and J 5 bases short, with 15 bases between. The CDR3 extends over 15 amino acids. The CDR3 DNA reads TGTGCCAGCAGCCTCGATTTCGGGGGGAATGAAAAACTGTTTTTT. Its translation is CASSLDFGGNEKLFF.

This rearrangement joins TRBV5-1 to TRBJ2-1, with D possibly TRBD2 on 6 matching bases. Germline assignment: CDR1 SGHRS and CDR2 YFSETQ. CDR3 size: 12 residues. V lost 7 bases and J lost 7, with 12 bases in between. The CDR3 region is CASAEEGNEQFF. Written as DNA, the CDR3 is TGCGCCAGCGCTGAGGAGGGAAATGAGCAGTTCTTC.

This clone was counted a few times. The chain links TRBV4-2 to TRBJ2-7, with TRBD2 matching 11 bases. V lost 4 bases and J lost 2; bases outside the gene matches: 1. CDR1 is LGHNA, CDR2 YNFKEQ, per germline. The CDR3 is made up of 14 amino acids. The CDR3, as DNA: TGTGCCAGCAGCCCGGGACTAGCGGCCTACGAGCAGTACTTC. Its protein is CASSPGLAAYEQYF.

This clone showed up just once. V usage is TRBV2 and J usage is TRBJ2-7, with 9 bases lining up with TRBD1. Germline loops: CDR1 SNHLY, CDR2 FYNNEI. J lost 7 bases, V lost 5 bases, and 9 bases had no gene match. The CDR3 has 14 amino acids. The CDR3 region has the DNA TGTGCCAGCAGTCTCACAGGGGGCTGGGGGGAGCAGTACTTC. This gives the protein CASSLTGGWGEQYF.

In this sample, this clone turned up a few times. The J gene is TRBJ2-3, the V gene TRBV11-2; TRBD2 matches 7 bases. V shed 7 bases and J 2 bases; nucleotides not matched to a gene: 15. Germline lookup yields CDR1 SGHAT and CDR2 FQNNGV. The CDR3 runs 17 residues. The CDR3 here is CASTGEGGPFFTDTQYF. DNA for the CDR3: TGTGCCAGCACCGGGGAGGGAGGGCCTTTCTTCACAGATACGCAGTATTTT.

The genes are TRBV6-1 and TRBJ2-2; a weak D match, TRBD1 (7 bases). V was pared by 6 bases and J by 7 bases, with 18 bases between. The germline CDR1 and CDR2 sequences are MNHNS and SASEGT. CDR3 size: 15 residues. The CDR3 DNA is TGTGCCAGCAGGGACTACATTCAGGGGGACGGGGAGCTGTTTTTT. Its protein is CASRDYIQGDGELFF.

The genes are TRBV19 and TRBJ2-2, with 7 bases fitting TRBD2. V lost 7 bases and J lost 4; bases outside the gene matches: 12. Germline V lookup: CDR1 LNHDA, CDR2 SQIVND (reference sequence). The CDR3 contains 16 residues. CDR3 in DNA: TGTGCCAGTAAGCCCGCGGGAGACCACGGCACCGGGGAGCTGTTTTTT. It codes for CASKPAGDHGTGELFF.

This chain connects TRBV19 to TRBJ2-1, with 10 bases identical to TRBD1. The CDR3 is 18 residues long. Germline V lookup: CDR1 LNHDA, CDR2 SQIVND (reference sequence). V lost 5 bases, J lost 6 bases, and 16 bases stayed unmatched. The CDR3 DNA is TGTGCCAGTAGTCGCGGGACAGGGGCGGAACGGTGGCTCAATGAGCAGTTCTTC. It codes for CASSRGTGAERWLNEQFF.

The chain has TRBV9 and TRBJ1-1, with a possible D match to TRBD1 (5 bases). This CDR3 has 13 amino acids. With 3 bases removed from V and 5 bases from J, the gap between germline ends came to 11 bases. The V gene's germline CDR1 is SGDLS and CDR2 YYNGEE. Here the CDR3 reads CASSAGTGTEAFF. DNA of the CDR3: TGTGCCAGCAGCGCTGGGACTGGGACTGAAGCTTTCTTT.

V usage is TRBV6-1 and J usage is TRBJ1-1; tentative D call: TRBD1 (6 bases). The CDR3 contains 13 residues. V was shortened by 6 bases and J by 0 bases, with 8 bases between the two germline ends. Looked up from germline, CDR1 is MNHNS and CDR2 is SASEGT. Here the CDR3 DNA reads TGTGCCAGCAGAAGGACAGTGAACACTGAAGCTTTCTTT. The encoded protein is CASRRTVNTEAFF.

The chain joins TRBV18 to TRBJ2-5; D might be TRBD1 (6 bases). V was trimmed by 3 bases and J by 3 bases, leaving 14 bases between them. CDR1 is KGHSH and CDR2 is LQKENI in the germline V gene. This CDR3 has 15 amino acids. The CDR3, as DNA: TGTGCCAGCTCACCCGGGACACCCTTTGAAGAGACCCAGTACTTC. It yields the protein CASSPGTPFEETQYF.

This clone has only a few counts. V usage is TRBV28 and J usage is TRBJ2-1; 7 positions match TRBD2. V lost 7 bases and J lost 2; bases outside the gene matches: 5. Germline CDR1 MDHEN, CDR2 SYDVKM. The CDR3 runs 14 residues. Here the CDR3 reads CASNRLAAYNEQFF. Here the CDR3 DNA reads TGTGCCAGCAACCGACTAGCTGCCTACAATGAGCAGTTCTTC.

This clone was counted a few times. CDR3 in amino acids: CASSPRAGGRTEAFF. CDR3 nucleotide sequence: TGTGCCAGCAGCCCTCGGGCAGGGGGAAGAACTGAAGCTTTCTTT. This rearrangement joins TRBV13 to TRBJ1-1; 7 bases are a match to TRBD1. Trimming at V came to 5 bases and at J to 5 bases, leaving 11 bases not matched to a gene. Germline assignment: CDR1 PRHDT and CDR2 FYEKMQ (reference sequence). The CDR3 is made up of 15 amino acids.

The gene calls are TRBV9 and TRBJ2-3; 14 bases line up with TRBD2. The CDR3 runs to 20 residues. The trim removed 0 bases at V and 2 bases at J, leaving 11 bases unmatched. Germline CDR1 SGDLS, CDR2 YYNGEE. CDR3 DNA: TGTGCCAGCAGCGTAGCGGGGACTAGCGGGAGAGGGGGCATCACAGATACGCAGTATTTT. It encodes CASSVAGTSGRGGITDTQYF.

The CDR3 region is CASRPGLHSGNTIYF. The CDR3 DNA reads as TGTGCCAGCAGACCGGGACTCCACTCTGGAAACACCATATATTTT. The chain links TRBV6-1 to TRBJ1-3, with D possibly being TRBD1 (5 bases). Germline lookup yields CDR1 MNHNS and CDR2 SASEGT. V dropped 6 bases and J dropped 0 bases, with 12 bases sitting between them. This CDR3 contains 15 residues.

This clone has just one count. The chain joins TRBV5-1 to TRBJ2-3, with 7 bases lining up with TRBD2. The CDR3 extends over 16 amino acids. V gave up 4 bases and J gave up 2 bases; unmatched junction bases: 10. Germline V CDR1 and CDR2: SGHRS, YFSETQ. CDR3 in amino acids: CASSRSFLAVTDTQYF. CDR3 DNA sequence: TGCGCCAGCAGCCGGTCCTTTCTAGCGGTCACAGATACGCAGTATTTT.